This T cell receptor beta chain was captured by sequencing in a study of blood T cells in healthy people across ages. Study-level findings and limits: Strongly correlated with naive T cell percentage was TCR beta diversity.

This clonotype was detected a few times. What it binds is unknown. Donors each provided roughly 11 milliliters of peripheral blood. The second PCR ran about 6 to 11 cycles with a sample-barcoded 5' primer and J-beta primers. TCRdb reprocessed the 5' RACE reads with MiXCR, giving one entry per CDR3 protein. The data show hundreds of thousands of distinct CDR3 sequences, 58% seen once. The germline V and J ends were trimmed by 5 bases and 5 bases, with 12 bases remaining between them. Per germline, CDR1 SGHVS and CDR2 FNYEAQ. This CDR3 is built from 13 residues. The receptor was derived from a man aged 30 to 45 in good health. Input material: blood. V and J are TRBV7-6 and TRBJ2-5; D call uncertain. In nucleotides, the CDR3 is TGTGCCAGCAGCCAACTCGGCACGGAGACCCAGTACTTC. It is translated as CASSQLGTETQYF.